The 5 T cell receptor beta chains given below trace back to one sample, sequenced in a study of CD8 T cells in ankylosing spondylitis (TCRdb year 2017). Study-level results and caveats: A TCR beta motif made up of several highly homologous amino acid variants appeared to be characteristic of blood from ankylosing spondylitis patients.

Their cognate antigens are unknown. The method was 5' RACE. Instrument on record: Illumina HiSeq 2500. Clones were called with MiXCR by TCRdb after fastp trimmed the public reads at Q25, and only in-frame beta chains were retained. Rows with a matching CDR3 protein are joined into one entry that keeps the most common DNA and genes. The table for this sample lists under 450,000 distinct CDR3 sequences; about 15% of them were counted only once. The leading ten clones occupy just over 1% of the sample. Specimen: blood, either unsorted or a sorted T cell fraction (not recorded which). These receptors were collected from a male donor with ankylosing spondylitis.

The V gene is TRBV28, the J gene TRBJ2-7; perhaps D is TRBD1 or TRBD2 (5 bases each). The CDR3 length is 15 residues. Germline loops: CDR1 MDHEN, CDR2 SYDVKM. The germline V and J ends were trimmed by 6 bases and 2 bases, with 17 bases remaining between them. The CDR3 nucleotides read TGTGCCAGCAGCACGCCGGGACCGTTCCCCTACGAGCAGTACTTC. Residues: CASSTPGPFPYEQYF.

In its sample, this clonotype was seen many times. CDR3 in DNA: TGCAGTGCTAGCAAGACAGGGAGTGAAAAACTGTTTTTT. Its protein is CSASKTGSEKLFF. The chain is built from TRBV20-1 and TRBJ1-4, with 7 nucleotides matching TRBD1. Trimming removed 3 bases from V and 7 bases from J; junction bases left unmatched: 5. The CDR3 is made up of 13 amino acids. Germline V gene data show CDR1 as DFQATT and CDR2 as SNEGSKA (reference sequence).

As concerns this clonotype: This may stem from a read error, because a much larger clone lies one nucleotide away. The V gene is TRBV5-6, the J gene TRBJ2-5, with D tentatively TRBD2 (6 bases). CDR1 is SGHDT, CDR2 YYEEEE, per germline. The CDR3 sequence is 16 residues long. Trimming removed 1 base from V and 4 bases from J, with 17 bases in between. CDR3 in amino acids: CASSLRGTSYRETQYF. For the CDR3, the DNA is TGTGCCAGCAGCTTGAGAGGGACTTCATACCGAGAGACCCAGTACTTC. Full variable domain (outside the CDR3, taken from reference TRBV5-6 and TRBJ2-5): DAGVTQSPTHLIKTRGQQVTLRCSPKSGHDTVSWYQQALGQGPQFIFQYYEEEERQRGNFPDRFSGHQFPNYSSELNVNALLLGDSALYLCASSLRGTSYRETQYFGPGTRLLVL.

Only a few counts were recorded for this clonotype. The chain is built from TRBV7-9 and TRBJ2-7, with a weak D call TRBD2 (5 bases). The germline CDR1 and CDR2 sequences are SEHNR and FQNEAQ (reference sequence). This CDR3 is built from 16 residues. Trimming stripped 1 base from V and 0 bases from J, with 13 bases between. The CDR3 bases are TGTGCCAGCAGCTTAGATGGTAGCGTAGGCTCCTACGAGCAGTACTTC. It encodes CASSLDGSVGSYEQYF.

The J gene is TRBJ1-6, the V gene TRBV6-1; D is undetermined. This CDR3 contains 13 residues. CDR1 is MNHNS, CDR2 SASEGT, per germline. Deletions cut 2 bases from V and 7 bases from J, with 6 bases between. CDR3 in DNA: TGTGCCAGCAGTGAACGGAAAAATTCACCCCTCCACTTT. Translated, it gives CASSERKNSPLHF.